What follows are 10 T cell receptor beta chains derived from one specimen sequenced in a study of type 1 regulatory T cells. TCRdb re-derived calls from the reads in MiXCR, one entry per CDR3 protein. The sample consists of approximately 97,000 distinct CDR3 sequences, 31% of them appearing once. Source material: CD4+ T cells, either the whole sample or a sorted fraction (not recorded which). The receptors derive from a human donor in good health.

This chain uses TRBV5-1 with TRBJ2-2; D tentatively fits TRBD1 or TRBD2 (6 bases each). Trimming cost V 7 bases and J 3 bases, with 13 bases left between them. Germline V lookup: CDR1 SGHRS, CDR2 YFSETQ. The CDR3 is made up of 14 amino acids. DNA of the CDR3: TGCGCCAGCCACTGGGGGGCGGACACCGGGGAGCTGTTTTTT. Amino acid sequence: CASHWGADTGELFF.

This clonotype was seen at least ten times. The chain uses TRBV5-1 and TRBJ2-3; 7 bases line up with TRBD1. The CDR3 runs to 15 residues. The germline V gene encodes CDR1 SGHRS and CDR2 YFSETQ. The ends lost 3 bases at V and 6 bases at J; junction bases unmatched: 10. The chain's CDR3 is CASSYRQGRMDTQYF. The CDR3 bases are TGCGCCAGCAGCTACCGACAGGGTCGAATGGATACGCAGTATTTT.

A note on this clonotype: The conserved phenylalanine or tryptophan normally closing the CDR3 is absent here, so this likely arose from a read error. It is unclear where the CDR3 begins or ends on the DNA, so no DNA is shown, and the CDR3 is as TCRdb lists it. The chain has TRBV29-1 and TRBJ2-7; the table assigns TRBD2, which was not confirmed against the DNA. The CDR3 region is 16 residues in length, termini included. The germline V gene encodes CDR1 SQVTM and CDR2 ANQGSEA. The CDR3 here is CSVAIYSGRGGERAVL.

The V and J genes are TRBV19 and TRBJ2-2; 7 bases match TRBD1. The CDR3 runs 15 residues. Losses at the gene ends were 3 bases for V and 5 bases for J; bases not matched to a gene: 6. The germline V gene has CDR1 LNHDA and CDR2 SQIVND (reference sequence). In DNA form, the CDR3 reads TGTGCCAGTAGTATGGGAAGGGGGCATACCGGGGAGCTGTTTTTT. As protein: CASSMGRGHTGELFF.

The chain recombines TRBV7-2 with TRBJ1-4; no definite D call. V was pared by 4 bases and J by 0 bases, with 12 bases between. CDR3 length: 16 amino acids. The germline CDR1 and CDR2 sequences are SGHTA and FQGNSA. CDR3 nucleotide sequence: TGTGCCAGCAGCTATCTCCCAACACCAACTAATGAAAAACTGTTTTTT. Amino acid sequence: CASSYLPTPTNEKLFF.

This clonotype has a single count. This chain uses TRBV9 with TRBJ2-7; 7 bases match TRBD2. V was pared by 4 bases and J by 7 bases, with 20 bases of the junction left unmatched. The CDR3 is 17 residues long. Germline CDR1 reads SGDLS; CDR2 reads YYNGEE. The CDR3 nucleotides are TGTGCCAGCAGCAGGAGGGATGTACGCGGGAGCCTGGGAGAGCAGTACTTC. It translates to CASSRRDVRGSLGEQYF.

The chain joins TRBV19 to TRBJ2-2; D not resolved. Trimming removed 7 bases from V and 6 bases from J, with 12 bases in between. Germline CDR1 is LNHDA and CDR2 is SQIVND (reference sequence). The length of the CDR3 is 13 residues. The CDR3 loop is CASTTDGPGELFF. CDR3 in DNA: TGTGCCAGTACCACAGACGGCCCCGGGGAGCTGTTTTTT.

The rearrangement uses TRBV5-1 and TRBJ2-4, with 8 bases lining up with TRBD2. The germline V gene encodes CDR1 SGHRS and CDR2 YFSETQ. The junction had 4 bases not matched to a gene; V was cut back by 0 bases and J by 5 bases. The CDR3 is 15 amino acids. The CDR3 here is CASSLAGGQENIQYF. The CDR3 DNA reads TGCGCCAGCAGCTTGGCGGGAGGGCAAGAAAACATTCAGTACTTC.

The V gene is TRBV7-9, the J gene TRBJ2-3, with 7 bases aligning to TRBD1. The V gene end was trimmed by 5 bases and the J gene end by 4 bases; junction bases not matched to a gene: 6. Germline loops: CDR1 SEHNR, CDR2 FQNEAQ (reference sequence). The CDR3 extends over 14 amino acids. This chain's CDR3 is CASSLETGSDTQYF. CDR3 coding DNA: TGTGCCAGCAGCCTCGAGACAGGGTCAGATACGCAGTATTTT.

CDR3 region: CASSPLGEQYF. As DNA, the CDR3 is TGTGCCAGCAGCCCGCTAGGGGAGCAGTACTTC. V is TRBV7-9 and J is TRBJ2-7; D is unresolved. The germline V gene encodes CDR1 SEHNR and CDR2 FQNEAQ (reference sequence). Trimming removed 5 bases from V and 7 bases from J, with 9 bases in between. The CDR3 extends over 11 amino acids.